This T cell receptor (beta chain) came from a study of shared T cell receptors in the human thymus. The CDR3 covers 17 residues. Clones were sequenced by immunoSEQ multiplex PCR, and TCRdb holds only the in-frame ones, with some missing. Here the sample spans over 450,000 clones, around three quarters being singletons. This sample also belongs to another study, concerning human thymus T cells. In that study: Resections were taken during corrective heart surgery, and the thymus tissue came from these.

The clonotype originates from a boy in the first two years of life with a congenital heart defect. Sequencing was performed on thymocytes. The V gene is TRBV21-1, the J gene TRBJ1-2; the listed D gene, TRBD1, was not tested against the DNA. TRBV21-1 is a pseudogene segment. CDR3 loop: CASSKGSRTGGNYGYTF. The DNA of the CDR3 is TGTGCCAGCAGCAAAGGGTCTAGGACAGGGGGCAACTATGGCTACACCTTC.